This TCR beta chain was observed in a study of cytomegalovirus exposure and HLA in healthy donors. Overall study context: The same platform was used for the 90 to 150 validation repertoires and the approximately 670 first-cohort repertoires, a later analysis reported.

With regard to this clone: Its antigen is still unknown.

TCRdb's copy holds only in-frame clones and misses some; the assay was immunoSEQ multiplex PCR. The table records 190,000 or so clones, 80% to 85% of them present only once. Points from the study as a whole: Rare sequences made up most TCRs, while some public TCRs were found in many donors. Both high specificity and high sensitivity reportedly marked the classifier's diagnosis of cytomegalovirus status. Among the CMV-associated chains, a few were confirmed in vitro as specific for CMV antigens.

The V and J ends lost 4 bases and 8 bases, in that order; junction bases with no gene match: 12. Per germline, CDR1 SGHRS and CDR2 YFSETQ. CDR3 length: 15 residues. The clonotype originates from a woman under 30 in good health and CMV-seropositive. Sequenced sample: PBMCs. This chain joins TRBV5-1 and TRBJ2-1, with 7 bases that match TRBD1. The CDR3 spells CASSKGEGAVYEQFF. The CDR3 bases are TGCGCCAGCAGCAAGGGAGAGGGGGCTGTGTATGAGCAGTTCTTC.